The 28 T cell receptor beta chains reported below all come from one sample, sequenced in a study of CD8 T cells in Susac syndrome. It was with random hexamers that roughly 0.45 to 1 ug RNA was reverse transcribed. TCRdb ran MiXCR on the immunoSEQ multiplex PCR reads and lists one entry per CDR3 protein. The table records about 150,000 distinct CDR3 sequences, just under 95% of them present only once. The specimen sequenced was CD8+ T cells from PBMCs. These receptor sequences come from a human donor with multiple sclerosis.

This clonotype was seen a single time. The chain uses TRBV13 and TRBJ1-2, with D maybe TRBD1 (5 bases). CDR3 size: 14 residues. Per germline, CDR1 PRHDT and CDR2 FYEKMQ (reference sequence). V lost 1 base, J lost 4 bases, and 10 bases lay in between. This chain's CDR3 is CASSLARQTYGYTF. The CDR3 DNA follows: TGTGCCAGCAGCTTAGCCCGACAGACCTATGGCTACACCTTC.

The genes are TRBV2 and TRBJ2-3; 7 nucleotides agree with TRBD2. In germline, CDR1 is SNHLY, CDR2 FYNNEI. The CDR3 runs 15 residues. V was pared by 1 base and J by 2 bases, with 3 bases of the junction left unmatched. In DNA, the CDR3 is TGTGCCAGCAGTGAAGGGACTAGTTCCACAGATACGCAGTATTTT. Amino acid sequence: CASSEGTSSTDTQYF.

This chain links TRBV5-6 with TRBJ2-7, with 12 bases identical to TRBD1. Trimming at V came to 4 bases and at J to 5 bases, leaving 10 bases not matched to a gene. The CDR3 runs to 16 residues. CDR1 SGHDT and CDR2 YYEEEE come from the germline V gene. The CDR3 DNA sequence: TGTGCCAGCAGCCCCTTCCCGGGACAGGGGGCAGACGAGCAGTACTTC. Translated, it gives CASSPFPGQGADEQYF.

The chain couples TRBV5-6 to TRBJ2-3; 13 bases fit TRBD2. The germline V gene encodes CDR1 SGHDT and CDR2 YYEEEE. The CDR3 totals 19 residues. V lost 0 bases and J lost 2; bases outside the gene matches: 9. Written as DNA, the CDR3 is TGTGCCAGCAGCTTGGCGCGAGAACTAGCGGGGGGGACCACAGATACGCAGTATTTT. It encodes CASSLARELAGGTTDTQYF.

The chain uses TRBV6-2 or TRBV6-3 and TRBJ2-2; 8 nucleotides agree with TRBD2. The CDR3 contains 15 residues. CDR1 MNHEY and CDR2 SVGEGT come from the germline V gene. The J segment lost 6 bases and the V segment lost 5 bases, leaving 8 bases of the junction unmatched. CDR3 coding DNA: TGTGCCAGCAGTCGACTAGCGCCTGGGGCCGGGGAGCTGTTTTTT. Its translation is CASSRLAPGAGELFF.

The chain couples TRBV20-1 to TRBJ1-2, with D possibly TRBD1 on 6 matching bases. Germline-derived CDR1 and CDR2 are DFQATT and SNEGSKA (reference sequence). The CDR3 sequence is 12 residues long. V lost 5 bases and J 4 bases, leaving 11 bases between the germline ends. CDR3 DNA sequence: TGCAGTGCTCCAGGGGAGAGCTATGGCTACACCTTC. This sequence encodes CSAPGESYGYTF.

This sequence joins TRBV20-1 and TRBJ1-5; 7 bases line up with TRBD1. The CDR3 is 15 residues long. V trimming: 0 bases; J trimming: 5 bases; junction bases outside the gene matches: 7. CDR1 is DFQATT, CDR2 SNEGSKA, per germline (reference sequence). CDR3 sequence reads: CSARDQTGAHQPQHF. The CDR3 DNA is TGCAGTGCTAGAGATCAAACAGGGGCCCATCAGCCCCAGCATTTT.

The chain is built from TRBV5-1 and TRBJ2-1; no clear D gene. The V gene's germline CDR1 is SGHRS and CDR2 YFSETQ. The CDR3 contains 12 residues. V lost 4 bases to trimming and J lost 10 bases, with 12 bases between them. CDR3 DNA: TGCGCCAGCAGCCACCGGGCTTTCGAGCAGTTCTTC. Its protein is CASSHRAFEQFF. The full variable domain, its missing parts supplied by reference TRBV5-1 and TRBJ2-1, is KAGVTQTPRYLIKTRGQQVTLSCSPISGHRSVSWYQQTPGQGLQFLFEYFSETQRNKGNFPGRFSGRQFSNSRSEMNVSTLELGDSALYLCASSHRAFEQFFGPGTRLTVL.

The chain is built from TRBV5-1 and TRBJ1-2, with TRBD1 matching over 8 bases. Germline loops: CDR1 SGHRS, CDR2 YFSETQ. The CDR3 has 13 residues. After removal of 4 bases from V and 8 bases from J, the junction contained 7 bases not matched to a gene. The CDR3 DNA sequence: TGCGCCAGCAGCCCGTCGACAGGGGCGGGCTACACCTTC. This encodes CASSPSTGAGYTF.

The rearrangement uses TRBV9 and TRBJ1-1; tentative D call: TRBD1 (6 bases). This CDR3 has 15 residues. With 4 bases removed from V and 3 bases from J, the gap between germline ends came to 16 bases. From germline, CDR1 is SGDLS and CDR2 YYNGEE. CDR3 nucleotide sequence: TGTGCCAGCAGCCCCACAGGGAATTCGCACACTGAAGCTTTCTTT. This gives the protein CASSPTGNSHTEAFF.

V usage is TRBV10-3 and J usage is TRBJ2-1, with D unclear. The germline CDR1 and CDR2 sequences are ENHRY and SYGVKD. Deletions cut 4 bases from V and 4 bases from J, with 8 bases between. The CDR3 has 13 residues. As DNA, the CDR3 is TGTGCCATCAGTGTAGGATCGTACAATGAGCAGTTCTTC. Translation gives CAISVGSYNEQFF.

The chain combines TRBV4-3 with TRBJ2-3; the D gene is possibly TRBD2 (6 bases). The CDR3 is 16 residues long. CDR1 and CDR2 from the germline V gene are LGHNA and YSLEER. Trimming left V 1 base short and J 6 bases short, with 17 bases between. The CDR3 DNA follows: TGCGCCAGCAGCCAAGTTTTGGGGGGTTGGTTGGATACGCAGTATTTT. It translates to CASSQVLGGWLDTQYF.

This chain links TRBV3-1 with TRBJ2-2, with 9 bases matching TRBD2. This CDR3 region has 17 residues. CDR1 is LGHDT and CDR2 is YNNKEL in the germline V gene (reference sequence). Trimming at V came to 3 bases and at J to 0 bases, leaving 5 bases not matched to a gene. CDR3 nucleotides: TGTGCCAGCAGCCATAGTAAGCGGGGGGCGAACACCGGGGAGCTGTTTTTT. It yields the protein CASSHSKRGANTGELFF.

The genes are TRBV28 and TRBJ2-7; D is unresolved. Germline V gives CDR1 MDHEN, CDR2 SYDVKM. The CDR3 sequence is 10 residues long. Trimming took off 8 bases at V and 4 bases at J, with 6 bases between the two ends. The CDR3 DNA reads TGTGCCAGCGGGGTGTACGAGCAGTACTTC. It translates to CASGVYEQYF.

J is TRBJ2-3 and V is TRBV20-1; D is perhaps TRBD1 or TRBD2 (5 bases each). The germline V gene encodes CDR1 DFQATT and CDR2 SNEGSKA (reference sequence). The ends were cut back, 0 bases at V and 0 bases at J, with 16 bases in the middle. The CDR3 length is 17 residues. The CDR3 spells CSARDDGTFTSTDTQYF. The CDR3 DNA follows: TGCAGTGCTAGAGATGATGGGACGTTTACTAGCACAGATACGCAGTATTTT.

The rearrangement joins TRBV20-1 to TRBJ2-6; 7 nucleotides align to TRBD2. V gave up 4 bases and J gave up 0 bases; unmatched junction bases: 12. This CDR3 spans 18 amino acids. Looked up from germline, CDR1 is DFQATT and CDR2 is SNEGSKA (reference sequence). Written as DNA, the CDR3 is TGCAGTGCTACCCACCTCCGGGGGGACGGCTCTGGGGCCAACGTCCTGACTTTC. This sequence encodes CSATHLRGDGSGANVLTF.

The rearrangement joins TRBV20-1 to TRBJ1-1, with TRBD1 identical over 9 bases. Looked up from germline, CDR1 is DFQATT and CDR2 is SNEGSKA (reference sequence). Trimming at V came to 1 base and at J to 0 bases, leaving 9 bases not matched to a gene. This CDR3 has 17 residues. The CDR3, as DNA: TGCAGTGCTAGAGGGGACAGGGCTGGGGAGATGAACACTGAAGCTTTCTTT. This sequence encodes CSARGDRAGEMNTEAFF.

The chain links TRBV20-1 to TRBJ2-7; D might be TRBD1 or TRBD2, each matching 7 bases. This CDR3 has 11 residues. CDR1 and CDR2 from the germline V gene are DFQATT and SNEGSKA (reference sequence). V lost 4 bases, J lost 5 bases, and 9 bases lay in between. CDR3 bases: TGCAGTGCTACAGGGGGGGACGAGCAGTACTTC. This gives the protein CSATGGDEQYF.

The chain is built from TRBV14 and TRBJ1-1; the match to TRBD1 covers 8 bases. The V and J ends lost 5 bases and 3 bases, in that order; junction bases with no gene match: 5. The CDR3 has 14 amino acids. The V gene's germline CDR1 is SGHDN and CDR2 FVKESK. The CDR3 sequence is CASSIRDRYTEAFF. The CDR3 bases are TGTGCCAGCAGCATACGGGACAGGTACACTGAAGCTTTCTTT.

The V gene is TRBV29-1, the J gene TRBJ2-7, with 10 bases fitting TRBD1. The CDR3 has 13 amino acids. Trimming at V came to 5 bases and at J to 2 bases, leaving 3 bases not matched to a gene. Germline values: CDR1 SQVTM, CDR2 ANQGSEA. The CDR3 reads CSVWTGGTYEQYF. The DNA for the CDR3 is TGCAGCGTTTGGACAGGGGGGACCTACGAGCAGTACTTC.

The CDR3 reads CASNQGANTEAFF. The CDR3 nucleotides are TGCGCCAGCAACCAGGGAGCGAACACTGAAGCTTTCTTT. The V call is TRBV4-1, the J call TRBJ1-1, with D perhaps TRBD1 (5 bases). Germline V gives CDR1 MGHRA, CDR2 YSYEKL. Trimming pared 7 bases from V and 1 base from J, leaving 10 bases between. The CDR3 runs to 13 residues.

The V and J genes are TRBV11-2 and TRBJ2-6; D possibly corresponds to TRBD2 (7 bases). CDR3 length: 19 amino acids. The germline V gene has CDR1 SGHAT and CDR2 FQNNGV. V lost 4 bases and J 3 bases, leaving 22 bases between the germline ends. CDR3 loop: CASSSRSRGGGGGANVLTF. The CDR3 DNA sequence: TGTGCCAGCAGCTCCCGATCCCGAGGGGGGGGCGGTGGGGCCAACGTCCTGACTTTC.

The rearrangement links TRBV9 to TRBJ2-1; TRBD2 agrees at 7 bases. CDR1 and CDR2 from the germline V gene are SGDLS and YYNGEE. The CDR3 runs 14 residues. V was pared by 0 bases and J by 6 bases, with 3 bases of the junction left unmatched. The CDR3 region has the DNA TGTGCCAGCAGCGTAGGAACTAGCGCCAATGAGCAGTTCTTC. It yields the protein CASSVGTSANEQFF.

V is TRBV4-2 and J is TRBJ2-7, with TRBD2 matching 7 bases. The CDR3 totals 14 residues. Trimming took 3 bases from V and 3 from J; bases not matched to a gene: 5. In germline, CDR1 is LGHNA, CDR2 YNFKEQ. The DNA of the CDR3 is TGTGCCAGCAGCCAGAGTAGCGGGCACTACGAGCAGTACTTC. Protein product: CASSQSSGHYEQYF.

CDR3 coding DNA: TGTGCCAGCAGCCTGGGGGCTCGACAGGGAAATCGGAGGAACTATGGCTACACCTTC. As protein: CASSLGARQGNRRNYGYTF. The J gene is TRBJ1-2, the V gene TRBV3-1; 7 nucleotides agree with TRBD1. Losses at the gene ends were 4 bases for V and 2 bases for J; bases not matched to a gene: 19. CDR3 length equals 19 residues. Germline V gives CDR1 LGHDT, CDR2 YNNKEL (reference sequence). Drawing the rest from reference TRBV3-1 and TRBJ1-2, the complete variable domain is DTAVSQTPKYLVTQMGNDKSIKCEQNLGHDTMYWYKQDSKKFLKIMFSYNNKELIINETVPNRFSPKSPDKAHLNLHINSLELGDSAVYFCASSLGARQGNRRNYGYTFGSGTRLTVV.

V is TRBV7-9 and J is TRBJ2-5, with D possibly TRBD2 on 5 matching bases. Germline V gene sequence: CDR1 SEHNR, CDR2 FQNEAQ (reference sequence). The CDR3 contains 15 residues. Trimming cost V 5 bases and J 1 base, with 14 bases left between them. The CDR3 bases are TGTGCCAGCAGCCCCCTCGGAGGTCCCCAAGAGACCCAGTACTTC. Protein sequence: CASSPLGGPQETQYF. The whole variable domain, filled in from reference TRBV7-9 and TRBJ2-5, reads DTGVSQNPRHKITKRGQNVTFRCDPISEHNRLYWYRQTLGQGPEFLTYFQNEAQLEKSRLLSDRFSAERPKGSFSTLEIQRTEQGDSAMYLCASSPLGGPQETQYFGPGTRLLVL.

This clonotype was seen only once. This chain uses TRBV20-1 with TRBJ1-5, with a tentative D call TRBD1 (6 bases). The germline V gene has CDR1 DFQATT and CDR2 SNEGSKA (reference sequence). This CDR3 comprises 15 residues. Trimming left V 1 base short and J 4 bases short, with 14 bases between. CDR3 sequence reads: CSARGVDRNNQPQHF. The CDR3 DNA sequence: TGCAGTGCTAGAGGGGTAGACAGGAATAATCAGCCCCAGCATTTT.

V and J are TRBV7-6 and TRBJ2-1, with 8 bases fitting TRBD2. Germline V CDR1 and CDR2: SGHVS, FNYEAQ. The CDR3 length is 17 residues. The V gene end was trimmed by 0 bases and the J gene end by 5 bases; junction bases not matched to a gene: 9. In DNA form, the CDR3 reads TGTGCCAGCAGCTTAGCGGCGGGGGGCAAACTGAACAATGAGCAGTTCTTC. Protein sequence: CASSLAAGGKLNNEQFF.